The following is a T cell receptor (beta chain) sequence with its context. These data originate in a study of patients and donors after allogeneic stem cell transplantation. TCRdb re-called the RT-PCR reads through MiXCR, storing one row per CDR3 protein. There are about 160,000 distinct CDR3 sequences in the sample; about 24% occur only once, and approximately 26% lies in the top ten. In germline, CDR1 is MNHEY, CDR2 SMNVEV (reference sequence). CDR3 size: 17 residues. J gave up 0 bases and V 5 bases, and 13 bases lay outside the gene matches. V and J are TRBV27 and TRBJ2-7; 7 nucleotides agree with TRBD2. Sequencing input: blood, either unsorted or a sorted T cell fraction (not recorded which). The clonotype originates from a human donor who was either an allogeneic HSCT recipient or a stem cell or donor lymphocyte infusion donor (not recorded which). It is not recorded whose cells these are; they may come from a transplant donor. This chain's CDR3 is CASSPRETDESSYEQYF. Written as DNA, the CDR3 is TGTGCCAGCAGTCCGCGGGAGACGGACGAGAGCTCCTACGAGCAGTACTTC.